The 24 T cell receptor beta chains given below trace back to one sample, sequenced in a study of blood T cell repertoires in COVID-19. Libraries were prepared by immunoSEQ multiplex PCR; TCRdb keeps only in-frame clonotypes and omits some of them. The data hold 50,000 to 60,000 clones, with roughly nine tenths observed a single time. The sequenced material came from peripheral blood. The source is a human donor in a cohort sampled during active COVID-19.

The rearrangement links TRBV3-1 (or the pseudogene TRBV3-2) to TRBJ1-5, with a possible D match to TRBD1 (6 bases). V was cut by 3 bases and J by 0 bases, with 9 bases left in between. Germline V gene sequence: CDR1 LGHDT, CDR2 YNNKEL (reference sequence). This CDR3 contains 15 residues. CDR3 in amino acids: CASSQDSYSNQPQHF. The CDR3 DNA is TGTGCCAGCAGCCAGGACAGTTATAGCAATCAGCCCCAGCATTTT.

The V gene is TRBV7-6, the J gene TRBJ2-6; D is uncertain. Looked up from germline, CDR1 is SGHVS and CDR2 is FNYEAQ. CDR3 size: 15 residues. V was shortened by 4 bases and J by 3 bases, with 10 bases between the two germline ends. The CDR3 loop is CASSYQTGGANVLTF. The CDR3 coding sequence is TGTGCCAGCAGCTACCAGACGGGTGGGGCCAACGTCCTGACTTTC. The full variable domain, completed using reference TRBV7-6 and TRBJ2-6, is GAGVSQSPRYKVTKRGQDVALRCDPISGHVSLYWYRQALGQGPEFLTYFNYEAQQDKSGLPNDRFSAERPEGSISTLTIQRTEQRDSAMYRCASSYQTGGANVLTFGAGSRLTVL.

The rearrangement uses TRBV6-5 and TRBJ2-3; 12 bases align to TRBD2. CDR1 is MNHEY, CDR2 SVGAGI, per germline. J lost 6 bases, V lost 2 bases, and 0 bases had no gene match. The CDR3 loop spans 14 amino acids. CDR3 protein: CASSYTSGGDTQYF. The CDR3 nucleotides read TGTGCCAGCAGTTACACTAGCGGGGGGGATACGCAGTATTTT.

This clone has a single count. The chain carries TRBV12-5 and TRBJ1-4; possible D gene TRBD1, 6 bases. Trimming removed 1 base at V and 7 bases at J, with 13 bases between. The CDR3 runs 15 residues. The germline V gene encodes CDR1 LGHNT and CDR2 FRNRAP. The CDR3, as DNA: TGTGCTAGTGGTTTGGACGTGGGGGGGCGTGAAAAACTGTTTTTT. Encoded protein: CASGLDVGGREKLFF.

The chain has TRBV19 and TRBJ2-5; 9 bases agree with TRBD2. This CDR3 has 16 amino acids. After removal of 3 bases from V and 4 bases from J, the junction contained 9 bases not matched to a gene. The germline CDR1 and CDR2 sequences are LNHDA and SQIVND (reference sequence). The CDR3 spells CASSIEAGGASETQYF. In DNA, the CDR3 is TGTGCCAGTAGTATCGAAGCGGGGGGCGCGTCAGAGACCCAGTACTTC.

The chain is built from TRBV20-1 and TRBJ1-2; D not resolved. The CDR3 sequence is 10 residues long. Deletions cut 4 bases from V and 5 bases from J, with 5 bases between. Germline V lookup: CDR1 DFQATT, CDR2 SNEGSKA (reference sequence). DNA of the CDR3: TGCAGTGCTATGCGTTATGGCTACACCTTC. As protein: CSAMRYGYTF.

The chain recombines TRBV13 with TRBJ1-6; a possible D gene is TRBD1 (6 bases). Germline CDR1 and CDR2: PRHDT and FYEKMQ (reference sequence). The CDR3 runs to 16 residues. V was trimmed by 3 bases and J by 0 bases, leaving 9 bases between them. DNA of the CDR3: TGTGCCAGCAGCTTGAGGGGGAGCTCCTATAATTCACCCCTCCACTTT. Its protein product is CASSLRGSSYNSPLHF.

This clone occurred once. The rearrangement joins TRBV30 to TRBJ2-2, with 7 bases that match TRBD2. Germline V gives CDR1 GTSNPN, CDR2 SVGIG (reference sequence). Trimming at V came to 5 bases and at J to 4 bases, leaving 7 bases not matched to a gene. There are 14 residues in the CDR3. CDR3: CAWGVWEGTGELFF. The CDR3 DNA reads as TGTGCCTGGGGGGTTTGGGAGGGCACCGGGGAGCTGTTTTTT.

The genes are TRBV27 and TRBJ2-3; tentatively, D is TRBD1 (7 bases). The V end was cut by 8 bases, the J end by 1 base, with 16 bases between. There are 15 residues in the CDR3. The germline V gene has CDR1 MNHEY and CDR2 SMNVEV (reference sequence). The CDR3 coding sequence is TGTGCCAGCCCTCCCCCAGGGGGGCGCACAGATACGCAGTATTTT. Protein product: CASPPPGGRTDTQYF.

The V gene is TRBV5-1, the J gene TRBJ1-1; TRBD1 is a possible D gene (6 bases). Between the trimmed V and J ends, which lost 6 bases and 6 bases, there was a span of 12 bases. This CDR3 comprises 12 residues. CDR1 and CDR2 (germline): SGHRS, YFSETQ. The CDR3 nucleotides read TGCGCCAGCAAGGGGGAAGGGGCTGAAGCTTTCTTT. It codes for CASKGEGAEAFF.

The CDR3 bases are TGTGCCAGCACGACAGGGGACTCGCGTGGAAATGAGCAGTTCTTC. Encoded protein: CASTTGDSRGNEQFF. The J gene is TRBJ2-1, the V gene TRBV6-5, with 8 bases lining up with TRBD1. The V segment lost 7 bases and the J segment 7 bases; nucleotides outside the gene matches: 12. Germline values: CDR1 MNHEY, CDR2 SVGAGI. The CDR3 covers 15 residues.

This rearrangement joins TRBV5-1 to TRBJ2-6; D not resolved. CDR3 length: 15 amino acids. V lost 0 bases to trimming and J lost 0 bases, with 4 bases between them. CDR1 is SGHRS and CDR2 is YFSETQ in the germline V gene. Here the CDR3 reads CASSLGSSGANVLTF. CDR3 nucleotides: TGCGCCAGCAGCTTGGGGAGCTCTGGGGCCAACGTCCTGACTTTC.

This chain connects TRBV19 to TRBJ2-1; TRBD1 is a possible D gene (5 bases). This CDR3 is built from 14 residues. V shed 5 bases and J shed 8 bases, with 16 bases lying between them. Germline V gene data show CDR1 as LNHDA and CDR2 as SQIVND (reference sequence). CDR3 in DNA: TGTGCCAGTAGTGGGAAGGGGAATCTCCATGAGCAGTTCTTC. Protein sequence: CASSGKGNLHEQFF.

This clone has just a few counts. CDR3 nucleotides: TGCAGCGTTGAGGGGACAGGGAAGGAAGCTTTCTTT. Protein product: CSVEGTGKEAFF. The chain uses TRBV29-1 and TRBJ1-1; TRBD1 aligns across 9 bases. This CDR3 is built from 12 residues. J gave up 8 bases and V 3 bases, and 4 bases lay outside the gene matches. From germline, CDR1 is SQVTM and CDR2 ANQGSEA.

The chain recombines TRBV4-1 with TRBJ1-4; the match to TRBD1 covers 12 bases. CDR3 length: 17 residues. V shed 4 bases, J shed 8 bases, and the junction held 11 bases outside the gene matches. Looked up from germline, CDR1 is MGHRA and CDR2 is YSYEKL. The CDR3 region has the DNA TGCGCCAGCAGCCCCGGGACAGGGGGCTTCCTAGGAGAAAAACTGTTTTTT. Protein: CASSPGTGGFLGEKLFF.

The V gene is TRBV29-1, the J gene TRBJ2-7; D not certain. The V gene's germline CDR1 is SQVTM and CDR2 ANQGSEA. Trimming stripped 7 bases from V and 1 base from J, with 11 bases between. This CDR3 comprises 12 residues. CDR3 nucleotide sequence: TGCAGCGCCCGCCGGTCATCCTACGAGCAGTACTTC. Its translation: CSARRSSYEQYF.

The chain joins TRBV19 to TRBJ1-5; 8 bases align to TRBD1. The V and J ends lost 1 base and 1 base, in that order; junction bases with no gene match: 6. CDR1 LNHDA and CDR2 SQIVND come from the germline V gene (reference sequence). The CDR3 consists of 17 residues. CDR3 sequence reads: CASSIVSGGRSNQPQHF. The CDR3 coding sequence is TGTGCCAGTAGTATAGTCTCAGGGGGCAGGAGCAATCAGCCCCAGCATTTT.

This chain uses TRBV2 with TRBJ1-6; D is ambiguous. CDR1 SNHLY and CDR2 FYNNEI come from the germline V gene. The CDR3 spans 16 residues. The germline V and J ends were trimmed by 2 bases and 5 bases, with 13 bases remaining between them. The CDR3 loop is CASSELQKSDNSPLHF. CDR3 DNA: TGTGCCAGCAGTGAACTACAGAAATCTGATAATTCACCCCTCCACTTT.

This chain connects TRBV10-2 to TRBJ2-5, with D maybe TRBD1 (6 bases). The germline V gene has CDR1 WSHSY and CDR2 SAAADI. The CDR3 is 13 amino acids. V shed 4 bases and J shed 3 bases, with 9 bases lying between them. CDR3 residues: CASSVPGEETQYF. The CDR3 DNA reads TGCGCCAGCAGTGTCCCAGGGGAAGAGACCCAGTACTTC.

V is TRBV4-1 and J is TRBJ2-5; 12 positions agree with TRBD2. J was trimmed by 2 bases and V by 5 bases; bases with no gene match: 6. This CDR3 contains 16 residues. CDR1 MGHRA and CDR2 YSYEKL come from the germline V gene. The CDR3 sequence is CASSAGLAGQQETQYF. CDR3 coding DNA: TGCGCCAGCAGCGCCGGACTAGCGGGACAACAAGAGACCCAGTACTTC.

The chain carries TRBV18 and TRBJ2-1; 7 bases fit TRBD2. The CDR3 runs to 14 residues. The V gene end was trimmed by 5 bases and the J gene end by 5 bases; junction bases not matched to a gene: 6. Germline V gives CDR1 KGHSH, CDR2 LQKENI. CDR3 in DNA: TGTGCCAGCTCAGAGACTAGCCCCAACAATGAGCAGTTCTTC. It codes for CASSETSPNNEQFF.

This rearrangement joins TRBV4-2 to TRBJ1-2, with a possible D match to TRBD1 (5 bases). Germline assignment: CDR1 LGHNA and CDR2 YNFKEQ. There are 16 residues in the CDR3. Trimming shortened V by 0 bases and J by 8 bases, and 19 bases separated the two germline ends. The CDR3 bases are TGTGCCAGCAGCCAAGAATTGGGGGGACCGGGAGGAGGCTACACCTTC. It encodes CASSQELGGPGGGYTF.

This clone was detected only once. V gene TRBV5-4 combines with J gene TRBJ2-7, with 12 bases identical to TRBD2. With V trimmed by 3 bases and J by 0 bases, 4 bases remained unmatched. This CDR3 region has 16 residues. CDR1 is SGHNT, CDR2 YYREEE, per germline (reference sequence). The CDR3: CASSSLAGGTSYEQYF. CDR3 nucleotides: TGTGCCAGCAGCTCCCTAGCGGGGGGGACCTCCTACGAGCAGTACTTC.

The rearrangement links TRBV3-1 (or the pseudogene TRBV3-2) to TRBJ2-5; D is possibly TRBD2 (6 bases). CDR1 and CDR2 from the germline V gene are LGHDT and YNNKEL (reference sequence). The CDR3 is made up of 13 amino acids. Trimming cost V 5 bases and J 3 bases, with 10 bases left between them. CDR3 sequence (DNA): TGTGCCAGCAGCTCGGGACTTGAAGAGACCCAGTACTTC. Translating it yields CASSSGLEETQYF.